This T cell receptor beta chain comes out of a study of blood T cells in healthy people across ages. A second about 7 to 12 cycle PCR used barcoded and J-beta primers. One entry per CDR3 protein, called by TCRdb with MiXCR from the 5' RACE reads. The sample lists more than 800,000 distinct CDR3 sequences, less than 50% occurring once. Trimming took off 2 bases at V and 8 bases at J, with 4 bases between the two ends. Germline V gene lookup returns CDR1 SEHNR and CDR2 FQNEAQ (reference sequence). This CDR3 has 11 amino acids. The chain couples TRBV7-9 to TRBJ2-1; D is undetermined. The clonotype comes from a woman in her sixties in good health. Sequencing used blood. This CDR3 is CASSLPYEQFF. CDR3 coding DNA: TGTGCCAGCAGCTTACCCTATGAGCAGTTCTTC.